This is a list of T cell receptor beta chains from one sample in a study of blood T cell repertoires in COVID-19. The method was immunoSEQ multiplex PCR; TCRdb's version includes in-frame clones alone and lacks a portion of them. The sample shows 30,000 to 45,000 clones, approximately 86% of them seen only once. What was sequenced was peripheral blood. These receptors were taken from a human donor in a cohort sampled during active COVID-19. Each CDR3 is given with its conserved first and last residue. Fields, in order: CDR3 protein, CDR3 DNA, clone size, J gene, CDR3 length, D gene, V gene. A D gene is named only where the DNA matches it firmly. Expanded clones get a size class; other rows say once, few or many, or leave the size out.

CALKGQSTDTQYF,TGTGCCTTAAAGGGACAGAGCACAGATACGCAGTATTTT,NA,TRBJ2-3,13,TRBD1,TRBV6-4
CASEITDHGYTF,TGTGCCAGCGAAATTACAGATCATGGCTACACCTTC,once,TRBJ1-2,12,NA,TRBV28
CASSRPLYGYTF,TGTGCCAGCAGCCGGCCTCTCTATGGCTACACCTTC,once,TRBJ1-2,12,NA,TRBV6-2/TRBV6-3
CASSVGGIRGDTQYF,TGTGCCAGCAGCGTAGGGGGGATCAGGGGAGATACGCAGTATTTT,NA,TRBJ2-3,15,NA,TRBV9
CASSPLQGSYNEQFF,TGTGCCAGCTCACCTCTCCAGGGCTCCTACAATGAGCAGTTCTTC,NA,TRBJ2-1,15,NA,TRBV18
CASSLETGGIGEQYF,TGTGCCAGCAGTTTAGAAACGGGGGGAATCGGCGAGCAGTACTTC,NA,TRBJ2-7,15,TRBD2,TRBV27
CASSQPGTSYGYTF,TGTGCCAGCAGTCAACCCGGGACTTCCTATGGCTACACCTTC,NA,TRBJ1-2,14,NA,TRBV28
CASSPRDRGNTEAFF,TGTGCCAGCAGTCCCCGGGACAGGGGTAACACTGAAGCTTTCTTT,NA,TRBJ1-1,15,TRBD1,TRBV6-5
CASRREPYEQYF,TGTGCCAGCAGACGGGAGCCCTACGAGCAGTACTTC,NA,TRBJ2-7,12,NA,TRBV7-9
CASTWGDMAGNTIYF,TGTGCCAGCACCTGGGGGGATATGGCTGGAAACACCATATATTTT,NA,TRBJ1-3,15,NA,TRBV28
CASSLVIPGQGEKLFF,TGTGCCAGCAGCTTAGTTATACCGGGACAGGGCGAAAAACTGTTTTTT,NA,TRBJ1-4,16,TRBD1,TRBV7-8
CASSWDRVNYGYTF,TGTGCCAGCAGTTGGGACAGGGTTAACTATGGCTACACCTTC,NA,TRBJ1-2,14,TRBD1,TRBV6-2/TRBV6-3
CASSLAGAGSAYEQYF,TGTGCCAGCAGCTTAGCAGGTGCAGGGTCAGCCTACGAGCAGTACTTC,NA,TRBJ2-7,16,NA,TRBV7-2
CASSQLIRRGYTF,TGCGCCAGCAGCCAACTGATCAGGCGTGGCTACACCTTC,NA,TRBJ1-2,13,NA,TRBV4-3
CASSVSGSKQDNEQFF,TGTGCCAGCAGCGTATCGGGTTCCAAACAGGACAATGAGCAGTTCTTC,once,TRBJ2-1,16,NA,TRBV9
CASSPRDRNEKLFF,TGTGCCAGCAGTCCGCGGGACCGTAATGAAAAACTGTTTTTT,medium-sized,TRBJ1-4,14,NA,TRBV27
CASSLGAAGPTEAFF,TGTGCCAGCAGCTTGGGAGCCGCAGGTCCCACTGAAGCTTTCTTT,NA,TRBJ1-1,15,NA,TRBV7-9
CASSLEVGRGYGYTF,TGTGCCAGCAGCTTAGAGGTGGGCAGGGGTTATGGCTACACCTTC,NA,TRBJ1-2,15,NA,TRBV7-2